This record covers a single T cell receptor beta chain. Its antigen is currently not known. No quality values exist for individual bases; no much larger clone is one base distant. This sample is part of a study of graft-versus-host responses after intestinal transplantation (dated by TCRdb to the early 2020s). Looking at the study overall: The transplants that recipients received were multivisceral, liver-intestinal, or isolated intestinal. Every recipient was given anti-thymocyte globulin induction, followed by 3 to 4 years of maintenance tacrolimus and steroids. Bulk TCR-beta CDR3 sequencing was used to track graft-versus-host and host-versus-graft alloreactive T cell clones in the graft, circulation and bone marrow after intestinal transplantation. To identify alloreactive clones, pre-transplant mixed lymphocyte reaction products were sequenced and compared with unstimulated pre-transplant donor and recipient T cells. The cohort enrolled some 23 intestinal transplant recipients, one of whom was a retransplant, and a few patients without pretransplant specimens were excluded. A peak of at least 4% donor T cells among recipient peripheral blood mononuclear cells was the definition used for donor T cell macrochimerism. Instead of going to the commercial service, samples from three later patients were sequenced in-house on an Illumina MiSeq and processed with MiXCR.

The germline V gene (reference sequence) yields SGHNT for CDR1 and YYREEE for CDR2. Its CDR3 holds 14 amino acids, cysteine through phenylalanine. The read is trimmed to its CDR3 DNA, 42 bases read in frame from base 1. V drops 0 bases and J drops 1 base, leaving 8 bases in between. Library preparation used the immunoSEQ multiplex PCR assay. For most patients, genomic DNA was isolated using the Qiagen DNeasy Blood and Tissue Kit and was shipped frozen to Adaptive Biotechnologies for TCR sequencing. For most patients, genomic DNA was subjected to high-throughput TCR-beta CDR3 sequencing by Adaptive Biotechnologies. The authors' analysis ran thus. Adaptive's ImmunoSEQ software was the source of the TCR sequencing data for 15 to 20 patients, while a few other patients were processed with MiXCR and VDJtools. To correct CD4 versus CD8 sorting errors, sequences present in both subsets at a frequency ratio below 5:1 were removed. CDR3 nucleotide sequences shared between donor and recipient were removed because their origin could not be assigned. To count as alloreactive, a clone needed at least 2-fold expansion over unstimulated cells and a minimum CFSE-low frequency of 0.002% (template counts) or 0.001% (read counts). Clones detected in sequenced pre-transplant spleen, lymph node, or MLR CFSE-low populations of the donor or recipient were defined as mappable. The cumulative frequency of alloreactive clones was calculated as a percentage of all sequences, weighted by copy number. This is the immuneACCESS table as TCRdb keeps it, with only in-frame sequences that have V and J called. A part of the clones is gone; compared with another copy, unresolved V genes explain less than half, and the rest is unexplained. V and J calls and clone size come straight from that table; D and trimming were deduced from the DNA. The sample contains some 120,000 clones, approximately 94% of them found a single time. Clones ranked in the top ten supply roughly 0.16% of the sample.

The intended sense of this specimen's time point label: cells obtained before transplantation from donor or recipient. CD3+CD4+ and CD3+CD8+ populations were FACS-sorted from unstimulated pre-transplant donor and recipient cells taken from spleen or lymph nodes. Here is what the overall study found, with its caveats: In patients with donor T cell macrochimerism, the allografts had high GvH to HvG T cell clonal ratios. GvH clones were detected in recipient bone marrow, and some of these GvH clones were observed earlier in ileal mucosa or blood, consistent with an intestinal mucosal origin. Early after transplant, peak levels of circulating GvH clones were found to be associated with declines in HvG clones. The conclusions were limited by the relatively low number and heterogeneity of the intestinal transplant patients.

The TCR was taken from a human donor who received an intestinal transplant. Rearrangement joined TRBV5-4 to TRBJ2-7; no D gene can be assigned with confidence. Sequenced material: unstimulated CD4+ T cells sorted from spleen or lymph node cells, taken before intestinal transplant. The CDR3 reads CASSLGHESYEQYF. DNA sequence: TGTGCCAGCAGCTTGGGTCATGAGTCCTACGAGCAGTACTTC.